The sequence of this T cell receptor (beta chain) was determined in a study of beta chain features in type 1 diabetes. Across the study: Cell yields, age and gender were similar between patients and healthy donors. There were some 98 million sorted cells examined across all samples. Study outcomes and limitations: Moderately but significantly shorter TCRB CDR3s were found in Type 1 diabetes patients in all four CD4+ subsets.

CDR3 length: 16 amino acids. The V gene lost 1 base and the J gene lost 0 bases, with 13 bases spanning the gap. CDR1 is MGHRA and CDR2 is YSYEKL in the germline V gene. Expressed TCRB transcripts were sequenced because the isolated RNA had all been reverse transcribed beforehand. Produced via immunoSEQ multiplex PCR; TCRdb's table is partial and in-frame only. Among 300,000 to 350,000 clones listed, roughly a fifth were seen once. As for this clone: Its antigen is unidentified.

A sort by CD45RO/CCR7/CD25/CD127/CD95/CD27 yielded CD4+ naive, central memory, regulatory and stem cell-like memory cells. The genes are TRBV4-1 and TRBJ2-7, with D possibly matching TRBD2 (6 bases). This clonotype originated in a woman under 30 in good health. The sample comprised naive CD4+ T cells from blood. The CDR3 DNA sequence: TGCGCCAGCAGCCAAGTAGGGAGGTCCACCTCCTACGAGCAGTACTTC. Translation: CASSQVGRSTSYEQYF.